This T cell receptor beta chain was documented in a study of blood T cell repertoires in COVID-19. CDR1 SGHRS and CDR2 YFSETQ come from the germline V gene. V was pared by 0 bases and J by 1 base, with 0 bases of the junction left unmatched. This CDR3 spans 15 amino acids. Some clones are missing from TCRdb's copy, which holds only in-frame ones; the method was immunoSEQ multiplex PCR. The table records about 140,000 clones, approximately 88% of them present only once. This receptor was obtained from a man between 65 and 80 years old who had been exposed to COVID-19. The specimen sequenced was PBMCs or T cells enriched from blood (not recorded which). The chain couples TRBV5-1 to TRBJ1-4; TRBD1 matches 7 bases. CDR3 DNA sequence: TGCGCCAGCAGCTTGGGACAGGGAACTAATGAAAAACTGTTTTTT. Translating it yields CASSLGQGTNEKLFF.